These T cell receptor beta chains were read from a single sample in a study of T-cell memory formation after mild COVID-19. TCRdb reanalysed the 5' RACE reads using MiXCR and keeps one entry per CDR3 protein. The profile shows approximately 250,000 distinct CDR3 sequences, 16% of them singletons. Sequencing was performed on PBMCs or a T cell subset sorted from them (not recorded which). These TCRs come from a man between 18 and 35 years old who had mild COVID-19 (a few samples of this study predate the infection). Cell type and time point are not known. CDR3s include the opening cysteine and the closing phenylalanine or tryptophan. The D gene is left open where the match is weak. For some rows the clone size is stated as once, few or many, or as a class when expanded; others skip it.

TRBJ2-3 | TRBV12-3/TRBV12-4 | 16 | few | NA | TGTGCCAGCAGTTTACCGACCCTACTAGTGACAGATACGCAGTATTTT | CASSLPTLLVTDTQYF
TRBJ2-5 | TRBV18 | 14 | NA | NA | TGTGCCAGCTCACCGATGGCATCTTCAGAGACCCAGTACTTC | CASSPMASSETQYF
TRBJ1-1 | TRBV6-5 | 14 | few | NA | TGTGCCAGCAGCCCCCAAACAGGGCACACTGAAGCTTTCTTT | CASSPQTGHTEAFF
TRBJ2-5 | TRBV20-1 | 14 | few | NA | TGCAGTGCTAGAGATCTTGAGGGGGTGGAGACCCAGTACTTC | CSARDLEGVETQYF
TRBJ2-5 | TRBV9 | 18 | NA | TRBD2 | TGTGCCAGCAGCTCTCGTAGGACTAGCGGCCCGCAATGGGAGACCCAGTACTTC | CASSSRRTSGPQWETQYF
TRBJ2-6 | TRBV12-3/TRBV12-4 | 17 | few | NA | TGTGCCAGCAGCCCGGAGGGGGGCGGGTCTGGGGCCAACGTCCTGACTTTC | CASSPEGGGSGANVLTF
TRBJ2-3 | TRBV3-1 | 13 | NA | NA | TGTGCCAGCAGCCAAGTTGGTGGAGATACGCAGTATTTT | CASSQVGGDTQYF
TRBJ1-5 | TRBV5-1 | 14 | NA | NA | TGCGCCAGCAGCCCAGGGACATCAGATCAGCCCCAGCATTTT | CASSPGTSDQPQHF
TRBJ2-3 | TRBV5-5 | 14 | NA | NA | TGTGCCAGCAGCACCGGGGACAGCACAGATACGCAGTATTTT | CASSTGDSTDTQYF
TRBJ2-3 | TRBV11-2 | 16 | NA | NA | TGTGCCAGCAGCCTGGTCGGGGGCGCGAGGACAGATACGCAGTATTTT | CASSLVGGARTDTQYF
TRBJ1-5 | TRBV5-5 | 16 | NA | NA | TGTGCCAGCAGCAGTGGGCCCCTCCAGGGCAGGCAGCCCCAGCATTTT | CASSSGPLQGRQPQHF
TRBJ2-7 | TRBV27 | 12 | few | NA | TGTGCCAGCCGAAATGGAATCTACGAGCAGTACTTC | CASRNGIYEQYF
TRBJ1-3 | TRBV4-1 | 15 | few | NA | TGCGCCAGCAGCCAAGATCCGGGCGGGGTTCGCACCATATATTTT | CASSQDPGGVRTIYF
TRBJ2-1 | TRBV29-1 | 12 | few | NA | TGCAGCGTTGACAGGGGCCCCAATGAGCAGTTCTTC | CSVDRGPNEQFF
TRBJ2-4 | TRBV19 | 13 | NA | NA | TGTGCCAGTAGTATCATGAGGAGTGAAATTCAGTACTTC | CASSIMRSEIQYF
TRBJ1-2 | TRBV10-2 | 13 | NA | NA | TGCGCCAGCAGTGAGAGAGGGATCGGGGGCTACACCTTC | CASSERGIGGYTF